One T cell receptor (beta chain) is described in this entry. This sample was included in a study of blood T cell repertoires in COVID-19. The CDR3 is made up of 14 amino acids. CDR1 and CDR2 from the germline V gene are SGHRS and YFSETQ. V was trimmed by 4 bases and J by 0 bases, leaving 10 bases between them. Study members were between roughly 18 and 89 years old and lived in roughly 24 US regions. Only in-frame clones appear in the TCRdb table, and some are missing; sequencing was by immunoSEQ multiplex PCR. The sample consists of 300,000 to 350,000 clones, approximately 86% of them appearing once. The origin of this receptor is a woman aged 40 to 50 with acute COVID-19. Source material: PBMCs or T cells enriched from blood (not recorded which). This chain connects TRBV5-1 to TRBJ1-1; no clear D. The CDR3, as DNA: TGCGCCAGCAGCCCCGGGGTAATGAACACTGAAGCTTTCTTT. Protein sequence: CASSPGVMNTEAFF.